The 22 T cell receptor beta chains given below trace back to one sample, sequenced in a study of blood T cells in healthy people across ages. A second about 7 to 12 cycle PCR used barcoded and J-beta primers. TCRdb ran MiXCR on the 5' RACE reads and lists one entry per CDR3 protein. The sample lists roughly 1,500,000 distinct CDR3 sequences; 30% to 40% were seen once. Sequencing was performed on blood. The receptors originated from a woman in her twenties or thirties in good health.

The rearrangement joins TRBV13 to TRBJ2-5, with 8 bases aligning to TRBD2. V was clipped by 5 bases and J by 10 bases; unmatched bases: 12. The CDR3 contains 14 residues. CDR1 and CDR2 (germline): PRHDT, FYEKMQ (reference sequence). CDR3 in amino acids: CASSPTSGGRIQYF. In nucleotides, the CDR3 is TGTGCCAGCAGCCCCACCAGCGGGGGACGGATCCAGTACTTC.

This clonotype has more than one count but fewer than ten. V gene TRBV5-1 combines with J gene TRBJ2-5; 10 bases line up with TRBD1. V trimming: 4 bases; J trimming: 5 bases; junction bases outside the gene matches: 8. CDR3 length equals 15 residues. The germline gives CDR1 SGHRS, CDR2 YFSETQ. The chain's CDR3 is CASSPGTGVWETQYF. The CDR3 DNA reads as TGCGCCAGCAGCCCCGGGACAGGGGTTTGGGAGACCCAGTACTTC.

This clonotype was counted between two and nine times. The chain has TRBV3-1 and TRBJ2-2; 7 bases fit TRBD1. In germline, CDR1 is LGHDT, CDR2 YNNKEL (reference sequence). Trimming cost V 5 bases and J 0 bases; bases outside gene matches: 3. This CDR3 has 15 residues. The CDR3 loop is CASSTGTANTGELFF. The CDR3 region has the DNA TGTGCCAGCAGCACCGGGACAGCGAACACCGGGGAGCTGTTTTTT.

The chain combines TRBV6-6 with TRBJ2-3; 10 nucleotides match TRBD2. Germline V lookup: CDR1 MNHNY, CDR2 SVGAGI (reference sequence). This CDR3 contains 16 residues. V shed 5 bases, J shed 4 bases, and the junction held 9 bases outside the gene matches. The CDR3 DNA sequence: TGTGCCAGCAGTCACCAGCGGGGGGGCCTGGCAGATACGCAGTATTTT. Amino acid sequence: CASSHQRGGLADTQYF.

The chain joins TRBV5-1 to TRBJ1-2; D is ambiguous. CDR1 and CDR2 (germline): SGHRS, YFSETQ. Trimming cost V 1 base and J 6 bases, with 10 bases left between them. The CDR3 has 13 residues. The DNA for the CDR3 is TGCGCCAGCAGCTTGTCTCAGAGCCATGGCTACACCTTC. Amino acids: CASSLSQSHGYTF. The whole variable domain, remainder taken from reference TRBV5-1 and TRBJ1-2, is KAGVTQTPRYLIKTRGQQVTLSCSPISGHRSVSWYQQTPGQGLQFLFEYFSETQRNKGNFPGRFSGRQFSNSRSEMNVSTLELGDSALYLCASSLSQSHGYTFGSGTRLTVV.

This chain connects TRBV7-9 to TRBJ1-1; TRBD1 matches at 9 bases. The CDR3 is 19 residues long. After removal of 5 bases from V and 5 bases from J, the junction contained 21 bases not matched to a gene. Germline loops: CDR1 SEHNR, CDR2 FQNEAQ (reference sequence). The CDR3 coding sequence is TGTGCCAGCAGCATCCCTTGGGGTGGACAGGGGAGAATTAGGACTGAAGCTTTCTTT. It translates to CASSIPWGGQGRIRTEAFF.

The chain employs TRBV3-1 and TRBJ2-3, with 10 positions matching TRBD2. Germline V gene lookup returns CDR1 LGHDT and CDR2 YNNKEL (reference sequence). The CDR3 runs 21 residues. J gave up 5 bases and V 3 bases, and 23 bases lay outside the gene matches. CDR3 sequence: CASSHRQPGLAGESVVDTQYF. CDR3 nucleotide sequence: TGTGCCAGCAGCCACCGCCAACCTGGTCTAGCGGGGGAATCTGTAGTAGATACGCAGTATTTT.

The V gene is TRBV6-5, the J gene TRBJ2-7; D not resolved. The CDR3 has 15 residues. V was clipped by 0 bases and J by 3 bases, with 12 bases between them. The germline V gene encodes CDR1 MNHEY and CDR2 SVGAGI. CDR3: CASSYSEGNIYEQYF. In DNA form, the CDR3 reads TGTGCCAGCAGTTACTCGGAAGGGAATATCTACGAGCAGTACTTC.

This clonotype was found many times. The rearrangement links TRBV5-6 to TRBJ2-1; TRBD2 agrees at 12 bases. Germline V gene sequence: CDR1 SGHDT, CDR2 YYEEEE. The CDR3 contains 14 residues. J lost 8 bases, V lost 2 bases, and 2 bases had no gene match. CDR3 loop: CASSLRLAGDEQFF. CDR3 bases: TGTGCCAGCAGCTTAAGACTAGCGGGAGATGAGCAGTTCTTC. The complete variable domain, with remaining parts taken from reference TRBV5-6 and TRBJ2-1, reads DAGVTQSPTHLIKTRGQQVTLRCSPKSGHDTVSWYQQALGQGPQFIFQYYEEEERQRGNFPDRFSGHQFPNYSSELNVNALLLGDSALYLCASSLRLAGDEQFFGPGTRLTVL.

This clonotype was found many times. The chain carries TRBV12-3 or TRBV12-4 and TRBJ2-5, with D possibly being TRBD2 (5 bases). The CDR3 sequence is 14 residues long. V was shortened by 3 bases and J by 4 bases, with 12 bases between the two germline ends. CDR3 sequence: CASSFARTGETQYF. The CDR3 nucleotides read TGTGCCAGCAGTTTCGCCAGGACTGGAGAGACCCAGTACTTC.

This clonotype has more than one count but fewer than ten. The rearrangement uses TRBV12-5 and TRBJ1-2; no clear D gene. The CDR3 spans 18 residues. Trimming removed 0 bases from V and 2 bases from J, with 19 bases in between. The germline V gene encodes CDR1 LGHNT and CDR2 FRNRAP. CDR3 residues: CASGLVLSGRADNYGYTF. As DNA, the CDR3 is TGTGCTAGTGGTTTGGTACTCTCTGGTCGGGCTGACAACTATGGCTACACCTTC.

This clonotype was counted only a few times. The V and J genes are TRBV3-1 and TRBJ2-5; TRBD2 aligns across 9 bases. Germline V gene sequence: CDR1 LGHDT, CDR2 YNNKEL (reference sequence). V gave up 3 bases and J gave up 4 bases; unmatched junction bases: 12. The CDR3 is 17 amino acids. CDR3 in DNA: TGTGCCAGCAGCCAGACCTGGTTAGCGGGGGAAAGAGAGACCCAGTACTTC. It codes for CASSQTWLAGERETQYF.

This clonotype showed up just a few times. The V gene is TRBV19, the J gene TRBJ2-6; unclear D gene. CDR3 length equals 15 residues. Trimming took 4 bases from V and 3 from J, leaving 10 bases between them. Germline V gives CDR1 LNHDA, CDR2 SQIVND (reference sequence). The CDR3 bases are TGTGCCAGTAGTACAACCTCTGGTGGGGCCAACGTCCTGACTTTC. Amino acid sequence: CASSTTSGGANVLTF.

This clonotype appeared a few times. The rearrangement uses TRBV7-2 and TRBJ2-5; the D call may be TRBD1 or TRBD2 (6 bases each). With 2 bases removed from V and 0 bases from J, the gap between germline ends came to 19 bases. Germline V gene data show CDR1 as SGHTA and CDR2 as FQGNSA. The CDR3 is 18 amino acids. CDR3 coding DNA: TGTGCCAGCAGCTTACGGGTTCCGGGGGCCACGTACCAAGAGACCCAGTACTTC. Protein product: CASSLRVPGATYQETQYF.

This rearrangement joins TRBV24-1 to TRBJ2-5; TRBD1 matches 7 bases. The CDR3 is 18 residues long. The germline CDR1 and CDR2 sequences are KGHDR and SFDVKD. CDR3 amino acids: CVSSPATGTVSDWETQYF. The CDR3, as DNA: TGTGTCAGCAGTCCCGCGACAGGGACGGTTTCGGATTGGGAGACCCAGTACTTC.

This chain uses TRBV28 with TRBJ2-1; 9 nucleotides line up with TRBD1. V trimming: 6 bases; J trimming: 8 bases; junction bases outside the gene matches: 14. Germline assignment: CDR1 MDHEN and CDR2 SYDVKM. The CDR3 covers 16 residues. CDR3 region: CASSTPSGTGFHEQFF. In nucleotides, the CDR3 is TGTGCCAGCAGCACCCCGTCCGGGACAGGGTTCCATGAGCAGTTCTTC.

This clonotype was observed a handful of times. V gene TRBV12-3 or TRBV12-4 combines with J gene TRBJ1-2, with D perhaps TRBD1 (5 bases). Trimming took off 1 base at V and 8 bases at J, with 14 bases between the two ends. This CDR3 spans 14 amino acids. CDR3 in DNA: TGTGCCAGCAGTTTAGGCTCCAGGGCGGGCGGCTACACCTTC. Translation: CASSLGSRAGGYTF.

This chain joins TRBV4-1 and TRBJ1-1; D may be TRBD1 (6 bases). The length of the CDR3 is 15 residues. Germline V CDR1 and CDR2: MGHRA, YSYEKL. Trimming took 4 bases from V and 2 from J, leaving 14 bases between them. The CDR3 sequence is CASSPWGGSNTEAFF. CDR3 DNA: TGCGCCAGCAGCCCCTGGGGGGGCAGCAACACTGAAGCTTTCTTT.

J is TRBJ1-5 and V is TRBV30, with a possible D match to TRBD1 (6 bases). CDR1 and CDR2 from the germline V gene are GTSNPN and SVGIG (reference sequence). The CDR3 has 13 amino acids. Trimming cost V 2 bases and J 5 bases, with 10 bases left between them. The CDR3: CAWSNSGDQPQHF. CDR3 nucleotide sequence: TGTGCCTGGAGTAATTCAGGGGATCAGCCCCAGCATTTT.

This chain connects TRBV4-1 to TRBJ2-7; 7 bases agree with TRBD1. From germline, CDR1 is MGHRA and CDR2 YSYEKL. The CDR3 contains 16 residues. With 0 bases clipped from V and 2 bases from J, the junction kept 7 bases outside the gene matches. DNA for the CDR3: TGCGCCAGCAGCCAAGAACCCCAGGGGGAAACCTACGAGCAGTACTTC. Its protein product is CASSQEPQGETYEQYF.

This clonotype was picked up a small number of times. This chain joins TRBV5-1 and TRBJ2-5; 10 bases align to TRBD2. The CDR3 runs to 19 residues. Germline V gene sequence: CDR1 SGHRS, CDR2 YFSETQ. Losses at the gene ends were 4 bases for V and 5 bases for J; bases not matched to a gene: 20. The CDR3 loop is CASSQMVSGRALGEETQYF. Here the CDR3 DNA reads TGCGCCAGCAGCCAGATGGTCAGCGGGAGGGCCCTGGGGGAGGAGACCCAGTACTTC.

In regard to this clonotype: The junction shows a germline mismatch at one end, possibly a read error. V usage is TRBV20-1 and J usage is TRBJ1-1; D gene uncertain. Looked up from germline, CDR1 is DFQATT and CDR2 is SNEGSKA (reference sequence). The CDR3 contains 13 residues. The CDR3 is CSALGPINTEAFF. The DNA for the CDR3 is TGTAGTGCTCTTGGGCCCATAAACACTGAAGCTTTCTTT.